This T cell receptor (beta chain) came from a study of T cells after yellow fever vaccination. Findings of the study overall: The secondary response peaked faster, at day 5 versus 15, but was weaker. Subsequent to the booster, the majority of primary-vaccination clones reappeared (around 96% CD4, 85% to 90% CD8). A small proportion of clonotypes was detected in both the CD4 and CD8 compartments.

This clonotype was found a few times. Its specificity is not known. Template switching with 5'RACE generated the TCR cDNA and added a universal primer site and UMIs. TCRdb itself ran the 5' RACE reads through MiXCR, one entry per CDR3 protein. Here the sample spans approximately 600,000 distinct CDR3 sequences, roughly an eighth being singletons. Germline V gene sequence: CDR1 MNHEY, CDR2 SVGEGT. This CDR3 region has 13 residues. The V end was cut by 6 bases, the J end by 10 bases, with 16 bases between. The TCR originated in a man aged 25 to 40 who received the YFV17D yellow fever vaccine. The input for sequencing was PBMCs, taken on the day of the yellow fever booster vaccination. V usage is TRBV6-2 or TRBV6-3 and J usage is TRBJ2-1; weak D call: TRBD2 (5 bases). This chain's CDR3 is CASSNFREGEQFF. The CDR3 DNA sequence: TGTGCCAGCAGCAACTTCCGAGAGGGAGAGCAGTTCTTC.